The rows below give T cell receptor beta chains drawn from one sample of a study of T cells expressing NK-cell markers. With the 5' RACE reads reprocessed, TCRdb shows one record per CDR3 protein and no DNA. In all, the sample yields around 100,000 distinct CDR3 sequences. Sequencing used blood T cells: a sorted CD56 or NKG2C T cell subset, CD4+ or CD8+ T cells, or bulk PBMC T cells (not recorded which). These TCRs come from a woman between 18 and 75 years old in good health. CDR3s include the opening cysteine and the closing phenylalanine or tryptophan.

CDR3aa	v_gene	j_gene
CASSPPTGEAFF	TRBV27	TRBJ1-1
CASSSRDTYTQYF	TRBV6-5	TRBJ2-3
CASSRLAGGMDNEQFF	TRBV11-2	TRBJ2-1
CASSQLLLGLAGGGPGELFF	TRBV3-1	TRBJ2-2
CASSPRVAGIQETQYF	TRBV7-9	TRBJ2-5
CASSLSPRETQYF	TRBV12-3/TRBV12-4	TRBJ2-5
CASSLEAGGPNEQFF	TRBV11-2	TRBJ2-1
CASSFHDRGRYNEQFF	TRBV7-3	TRBJ2-1
CATSDLGGELFF	TRBV24-1	TRBJ2-2
CASSLESTADYGYTF	TRBV7-2	TRBJ1-2
CSAQQGPLRGYTF	TRBV20-1	TRBJ1-2
CASRGGYYEQYF	TRBV6-1	TRBJ2-7
CASSQEGSWNEQFF	TRBV4-1	TRBJ2-1
CASSLEVRGRNNEQFF	TRBV7-2	TRBJ2-1
CASSSHRGGAEAFF	TRBV6-5	TRBJ1-1
CASRADGYNEQFF	TRBV5-1	TRBJ2-1
CAWSFQGETQYF	TRBV30	TRBJ2-5
CARSGPRRAFF	TRBV19	TRBJ1-1
CASSQGYEQYF	TRBV14	TRBJ2-7
CASSPGGGIAGNTIYF	TRBV4-3	TRBJ1-3
CASSTGQGGYEQYF	TRBV27	TRBJ2-7
CASSLVLRVSETQYF	TRBV5-5	TRBJ2-5
CASSLGQRPKDTQYF	TRBV10-2	TRBJ2-3
CASSLQGEGYTF	TRBV7-9	TRBJ1-2
CASSVLHGDTQYF	TRBV12-3/TRBV12-4	TRBJ2-3
CASASLTGNTEAFF	TRBV6-1	TRBJ1-1
CSVVAPNEKLFF	TRBV29-1	TRBJ1-4
CSVNRGDYGYTF	TRBV29-1	TRBJ1-2
CASSPSGTGVYF	TRBV7-2	TRBJ2-7
CASSQVWSSGGVTDTQYF	TRBV4-1	TRBJ2-3
CASSRQGFDQPQHF	TRBV2	TRBJ1-5
CSVTGMGTEAFF	TRBV29-1	TRBJ1-1
CASSYGPTSGANVLTF	TRBV14	TRBJ2-6
CASSPGTSGRAPYF	TRBV9	TRBJ2-7
CAWDEGTGDEQFF	TRBV30	TRBJ2-1
CASSYPDYGYTF	TRBV6-2/TRBV6-3	TRBJ1-2
CASSQETGADTQYF	TRBV3-1	TRBJ2-3